The 11 T cell receptor beta chains given below trace back to one sample, sequenced in a study of shared clonotypes between healthy human individuals. Here immunoSEQ multiplex PCR was the method, and the copy in TCRdb shows in-frame clones only, minus some. There are fewer than 1.4 million clones in the sample; around 78% occur only once, and roughly 0.55% lies in the top ten. Sequencing used memory CD4+ T cells from PBMCs. Noted subset: CD45RA-negative fraction. These receptor sequences come from a man aged 18 to 30 in good health. Some clones in this sample may be carry-over from other donors' samples.

This clone appeared a single time. The gene calls are TRBV4-1 and TRBJ1-2, with TRBD1 identical over 7 bases. The CDR3 sequence is 15 residues long. CDR1 is MGHRA and CDR2 is YSYEKL in the germline V gene. V trimming: 0 bases; J trimming: 4 bases; junction bases outside the gene matches: 5. The CDR3 region is CASSQERGTVYGYTF. CDR3 sequence (DNA): TGCGCCAGCAGCCAAGAACGAGGGACAGTCTATGGCTACACCTTC.

The chain recombines TRBV10-3 with TRBJ2-5; 7 bases map to TRBD1. Germline loops: CDR1 ENHRY, CDR2 SYGVKD. V shed 6 bases, J shed 5 bases, and the junction held 6 bases outside the gene matches. The CDR3 spans 13 residues. The chain's CDR3 is CAIRQGLGETQYF. The CDR3 DNA is TGTGCCATCAGACAGGGGCTCGGGGAGACCCAGTACTTC.

Turning to this clone: It is likely a read error: a sequence one base away is far more abundant. This sequence joins TRBV28 and TRBJ1-2, with D possibly matching TRBD1 (5 bases). The CDR3 is made up of 13 amino acids. Looked up from germline, CDR1 is MDHEN and CDR2 is SYDVKM. Deletions cut 1 base from V and 4 bases from J, with 7 bases between. The CDR3: CASSLSGTYGYTF. The CDR3 nucleotides read TGTGCCAGCAGTTTATCAGGGACCTATGGCTACACCTTC.

DNA for the CDR3: TGTGCCAGCAGCTTGGCGGGGCTAGAGACCCAGTACTTC. Amino acids: CASSLAGLETQYF. The gene calls are TRBV5-5 and TRBJ2-5, with D perhaps assigned TRBD1 or TRBD2 (5 bases each). The CDR3 loop spans 13 amino acids. V lost 0 bases and J lost 4, with 7 bases in between. From germline, CDR1 is SGHKS and CDR2 YYEKEE (reference sequence).

The chain uses TRBV7-7 and TRBJ2-1; 13 positions agree with TRBD2. Trimming removed 4 bases from V and 4 bases from J; junction bases left unmatched: 4. The CDR3 consists of 16 residues. CDR1 SSHAT and CDR2 FNYEAQ come from the germline V gene (reference sequence). The CDR3 is CASSSTSGRRYNEQFF. In nucleotides, the CDR3 is TGTGCCAGCAGCTCGACTAGCGGGAGGCGGTACAATGAGCAGTTCTTC.

The chain has TRBV7-2 and TRBJ2-3; D ambiguous. From germline, CDR1 is SGHTA and CDR2 FQGNSA. The V and J ends lost 7 bases and 7 bases respectively, with 12 bases between them. The CDR3 is 12 residues long. DNA for the CDR3: TGTGCCAGCACCCCAGTCTCGAATACGCAGTATTTT. Amino acid sequence: CASTPVSNTQYF.

The chain couples TRBV15 to TRBJ1-4, with D unclear. The CDR3 has 15 amino acids. V was pared by 2 bases and J by 4 bases, with 11 bases between. Per the germline V gene, CDR1 is LNHNV and CDR2 is YYDKDF (reference sequence). CDR3: CATSRTPGRNEKLFF. DNA of the CDR3: TGTGCCACCAGCAGAACCCCCGGACGTAATGAAAAACTGTTTTTT.

V gene TRBV7-9 combines with J gene TRBJ1-5; D gene unclear. V shed 1 base and J shed 6 bases, with 7 bases lying between them. CDR1 SEHNR and CDR2 FQNEAQ come from the germline V gene (reference sequence). The CDR3 spans 13 residues. For the CDR3, the DNA is TGTGCCAGCAGCTTAGTGACGGGTCAGCCCCAGCATTTT. It is translated as CASSLVTGQPQHF.

The V and J genes are TRBV7-2 and TRBJ2-7; a weak D match, TRBD2 (6 bases). Trimming removed 2 bases at V and 2 bases at J, with 13 bases between. CDR1 and CDR2 from the germline V gene are SGHTA and FQGNSA. The CDR3 is 15 amino acids. CDR3 nucleotides: TGTGCCAGCAGCTTAAGCGAGGGAGGTCCCTACGAGCAGTACTTC. This sequence encodes CASSLSEGGPYEQYF.

The chain uses TRBV6-1 and TRBJ1-1; the match to TRBD1 covers 8 bases. This CDR3 comprises 13 residues. CDR1 is MNHNS and CDR2 is SASEGT in the germline V gene. The V gene end was trimmed by 10 bases and the J gene end by 6 bases; junction bases not matched to a gene: 10. CDR3 residues: CATQGAVDAEAFF. The CDR3, as DNA: TGTGCCACCCAGGGGGCAGTGGACGCTGAAGCTTTCTTT.

The rearrangement joins TRBV7-9 to TRBJ2-7; D is perhaps TRBD1 (6 bases). Germline V lookup: CDR1 SEHNR, CDR2 FQNEAQ (reference sequence). The germline V and J ends were trimmed by 5 bases and 5 bases, with 16 bases remaining between them. The CDR3 extends over 14 amino acids. DNA for the CDR3: TGTGCCAGCAGCACCTCGGGACAAGCCCACGAGCAGTACTTC. Protein: CASSTSGQAHEQYF.